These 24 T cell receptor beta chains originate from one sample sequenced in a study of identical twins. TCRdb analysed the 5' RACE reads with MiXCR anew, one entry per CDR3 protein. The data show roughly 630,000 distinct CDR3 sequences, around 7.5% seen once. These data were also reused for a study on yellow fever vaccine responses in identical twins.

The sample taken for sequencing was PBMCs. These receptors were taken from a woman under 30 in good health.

The CDR3, as DNA: TGTGCCAGCAGTTCGACAGGGGGCTATTATGGCTACACCTTC. Protein: CASSSTGGYYGYTF. This chain uses TRBV12-3 or TRBV12-4 with TRBJ1-2, with 10 bases identical to TRBD1. This CDR3 spans 14 amino acids. V was pared by 4 bases and J by 5 bases, with 4 bases of the junction left unmatched.

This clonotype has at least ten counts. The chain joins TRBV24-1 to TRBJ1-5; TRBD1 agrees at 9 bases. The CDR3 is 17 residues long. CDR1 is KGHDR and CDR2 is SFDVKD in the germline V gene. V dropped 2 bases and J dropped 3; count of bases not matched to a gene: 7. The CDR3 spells CATSDSGTGISNQPQHF. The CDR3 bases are TGTGCCACCAGTGATTCCGGGACAGGGATCTCCAATCAGCCCCAGCATTTT.

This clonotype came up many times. The CDR3 region is CASSPGRVSINEQFF. The CDR3 nucleotides read TGTGCCAGCAGCCCGGGGAGGGTTTCTATCAATGAGCAGTTCTTC. V usage is TRBV12-3 or TRBV12-4 and J usage is TRBJ2-1, with TRBD2 identical over 7 bases. V lost 6 bases to trimming and J lost 6 bases; unmatched junction nucleotides: 11. This CDR3 comprises 15 residues.

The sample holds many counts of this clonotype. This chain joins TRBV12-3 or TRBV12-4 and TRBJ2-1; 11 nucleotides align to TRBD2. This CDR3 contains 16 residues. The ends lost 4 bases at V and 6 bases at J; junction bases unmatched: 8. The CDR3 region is CASSSPFSGGANEQFF. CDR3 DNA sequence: TGTGCCAGCAGTTCCCCGTTTAGCGGGGGGGCCAATGAGCAGTTCTTC.

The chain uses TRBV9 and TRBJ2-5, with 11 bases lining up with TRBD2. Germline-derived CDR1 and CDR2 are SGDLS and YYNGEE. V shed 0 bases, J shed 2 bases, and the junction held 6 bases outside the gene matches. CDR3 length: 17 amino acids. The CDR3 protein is CASSVGSLAGGQETQYF. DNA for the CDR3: TGTGCCAGCAGCGTAGGGTCTCTAGCGGGGGGTCAAGAGACCCAGTACTTC.

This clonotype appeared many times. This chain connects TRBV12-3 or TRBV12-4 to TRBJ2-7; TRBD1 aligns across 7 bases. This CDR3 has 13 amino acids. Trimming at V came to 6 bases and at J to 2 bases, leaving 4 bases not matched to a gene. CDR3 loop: CASSRTGTYEQYF. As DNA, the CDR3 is TGTGCCAGCAGCAGGACAGGAACCTACGAGCAGTACTTC.

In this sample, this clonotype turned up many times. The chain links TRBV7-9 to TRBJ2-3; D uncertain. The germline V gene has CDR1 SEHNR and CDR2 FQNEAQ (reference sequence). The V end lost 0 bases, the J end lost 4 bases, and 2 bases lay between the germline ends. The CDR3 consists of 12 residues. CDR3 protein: CASSLAPDTQYF. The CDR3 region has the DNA TGTGCCAGCAGCTTAGCCCCAGATACGCAGTATTTT.

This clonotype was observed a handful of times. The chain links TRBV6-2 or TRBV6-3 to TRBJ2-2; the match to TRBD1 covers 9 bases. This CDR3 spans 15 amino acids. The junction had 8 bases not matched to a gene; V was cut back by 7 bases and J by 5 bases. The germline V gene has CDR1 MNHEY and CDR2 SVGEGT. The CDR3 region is CASKPGQGFTGELFF. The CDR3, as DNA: TGTGCCAGCAAACCGGGACAGGGATTTACCGGGGAGCTGTTTTTT.

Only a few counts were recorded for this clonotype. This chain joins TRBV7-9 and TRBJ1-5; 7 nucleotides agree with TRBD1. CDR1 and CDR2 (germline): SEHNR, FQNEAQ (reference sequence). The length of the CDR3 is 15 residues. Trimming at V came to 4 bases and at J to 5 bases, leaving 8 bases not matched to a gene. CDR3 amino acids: CASSSDRDFHQPQHF. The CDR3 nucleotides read TGTGCCAGCAGCTCAGACAGGGATTTCCATCAGCCCCAGCATTTT.

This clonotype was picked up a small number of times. The CDR3, as DNA: TGTGCCAGCAGTTACTCGGCGGGGAAGGGTAATGAAAAACTGTTTTTT. It specifies CASSYSAGKGNEKLFF. The chain employs TRBV6-2 or TRBV6-3 and TRBJ1-4; D unclear. The CDR3 consists of 16 residues. Germline loops: CDR1 MNHEY, CDR2 SVGEGT. Trimming took off 0 bases at V and 4 bases at J, with 12 bases between the two ends.

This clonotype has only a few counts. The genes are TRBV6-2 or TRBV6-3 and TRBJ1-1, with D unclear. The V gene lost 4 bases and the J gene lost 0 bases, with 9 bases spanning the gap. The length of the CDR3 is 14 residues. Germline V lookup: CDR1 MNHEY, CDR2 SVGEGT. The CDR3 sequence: CASSSFKLNTEAFF. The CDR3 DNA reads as TGTGCCAGCAGTTCTTTCAAGCTGAACACTGAAGCTTTCTTT.

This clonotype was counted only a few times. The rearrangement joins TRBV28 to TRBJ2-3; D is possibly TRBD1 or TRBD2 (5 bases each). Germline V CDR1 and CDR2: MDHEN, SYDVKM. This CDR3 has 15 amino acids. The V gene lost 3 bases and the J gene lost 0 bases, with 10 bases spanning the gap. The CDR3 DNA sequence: TGTGCCAGCAGTTTCGGGACGACTAGCACAGATACGCAGTATTTT. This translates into CASSFGTTSTDTQYF.

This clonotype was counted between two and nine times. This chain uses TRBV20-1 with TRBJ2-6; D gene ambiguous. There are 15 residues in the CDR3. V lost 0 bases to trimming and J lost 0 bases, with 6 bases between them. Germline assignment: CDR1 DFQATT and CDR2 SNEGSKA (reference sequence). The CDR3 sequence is CSARDRSSGANVLTF. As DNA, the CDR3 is TGCAGTGCTAGAGATCGTTCCTCTGGGGCCAACGTCCTGACTTTC.

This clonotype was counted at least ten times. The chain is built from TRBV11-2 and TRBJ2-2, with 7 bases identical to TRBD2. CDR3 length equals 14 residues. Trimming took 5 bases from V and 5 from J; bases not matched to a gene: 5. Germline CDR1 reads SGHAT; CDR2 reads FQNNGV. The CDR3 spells CASSLFGGTGELFF. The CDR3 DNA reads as TGTGCCAGCAGCCTTTTCGGGGGGACCGGGGAGCTGTTTTTT.

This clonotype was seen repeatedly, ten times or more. This chain's CDR3 is CSGLRDGVTDTQYF. CDR3 nucleotide sequence: TGCAGTGGTCTACGGGACGGGGTCACAGATACGCAGTATTTT. V usage is TRBV20-1 and J usage is TRBJ2-3, with D perhaps TRBD1 or TRBD2 (5 bases each). The CDR3 contains 14 residues. Trimming removed 7 bases from V and 2 bases from J, with 16 bases in between. Germline values: CDR1 DFQATT, CDR2 SNEGSKA (reference sequence).

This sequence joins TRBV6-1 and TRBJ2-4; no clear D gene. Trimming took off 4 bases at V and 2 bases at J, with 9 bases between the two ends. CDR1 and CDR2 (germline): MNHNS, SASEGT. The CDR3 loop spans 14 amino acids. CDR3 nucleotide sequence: TGTGCCAGCAGTGTGGAAGGGACCAAAAACATTCAGTACTTC. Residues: CASSVEGTKNIQYF.

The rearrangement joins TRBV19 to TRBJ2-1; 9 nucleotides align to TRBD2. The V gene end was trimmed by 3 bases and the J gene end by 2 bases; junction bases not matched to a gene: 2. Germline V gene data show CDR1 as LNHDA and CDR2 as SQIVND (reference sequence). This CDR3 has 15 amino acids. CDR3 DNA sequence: TGTGCCAGTAGTATTAGCGGGGGCACCTACAATGAGCAGTTCTTC. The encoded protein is CASSISGGTYNEQFF.

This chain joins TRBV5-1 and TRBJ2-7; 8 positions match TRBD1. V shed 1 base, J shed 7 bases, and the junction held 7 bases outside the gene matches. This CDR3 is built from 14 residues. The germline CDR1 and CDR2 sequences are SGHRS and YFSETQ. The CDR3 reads CASSLSGQAGEQYV. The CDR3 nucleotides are TGCGCCAGCAGCTTGTCGGGACAGGCCGGGGAGCAGTACGTC.

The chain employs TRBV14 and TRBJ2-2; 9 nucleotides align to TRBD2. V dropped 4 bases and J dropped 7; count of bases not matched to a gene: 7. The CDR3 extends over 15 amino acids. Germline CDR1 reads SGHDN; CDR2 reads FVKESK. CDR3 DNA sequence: TGTGCCAGCAGCCTCAAGCGGGGGGTAGTCGGGGAGCTGTTTTTT. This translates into CASSLKRGVVGELFF.

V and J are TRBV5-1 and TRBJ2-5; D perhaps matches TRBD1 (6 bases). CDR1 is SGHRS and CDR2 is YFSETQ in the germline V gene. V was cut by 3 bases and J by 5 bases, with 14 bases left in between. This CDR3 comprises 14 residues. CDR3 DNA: TGCGCCAGCAGCTCCCGGGACACATGGGAGACCCAGTACTTC. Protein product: CASSSRDTWETQYF.

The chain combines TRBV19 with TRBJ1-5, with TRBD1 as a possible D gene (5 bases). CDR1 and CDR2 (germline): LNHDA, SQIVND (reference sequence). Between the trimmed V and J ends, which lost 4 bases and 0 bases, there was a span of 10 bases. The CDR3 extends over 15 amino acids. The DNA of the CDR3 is TGTGCCAGTAGTAACGAAGGGGCTAGCAATCAGCCCCAGCATTTT. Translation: CASSNEGASNQPQHF.

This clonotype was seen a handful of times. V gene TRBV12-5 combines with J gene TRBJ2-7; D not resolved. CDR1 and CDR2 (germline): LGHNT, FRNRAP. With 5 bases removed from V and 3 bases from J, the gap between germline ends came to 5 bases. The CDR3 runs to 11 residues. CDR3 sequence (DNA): TGTGCTAGTGGTAAGGGCTACGAGCAGTACTTC. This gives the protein CASGKGYEQYF.

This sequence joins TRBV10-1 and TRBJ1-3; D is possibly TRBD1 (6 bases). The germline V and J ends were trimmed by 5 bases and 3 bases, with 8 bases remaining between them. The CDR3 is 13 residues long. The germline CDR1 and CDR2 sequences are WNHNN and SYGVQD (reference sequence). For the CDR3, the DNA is TGCGCCAGCAGTCGACAGGATGGAAACACCATATATTTT. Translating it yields CASSRQDGNTIYF.

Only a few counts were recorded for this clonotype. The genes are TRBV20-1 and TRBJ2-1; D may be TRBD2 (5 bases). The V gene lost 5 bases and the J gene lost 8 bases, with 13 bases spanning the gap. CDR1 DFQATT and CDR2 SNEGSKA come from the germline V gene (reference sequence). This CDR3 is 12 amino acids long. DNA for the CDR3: TGCAGTGCTCTATCGCCGAGGGATGAGCAGTTCTTC. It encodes CSALSPRDEQFF.